This T cell receptor (beta chain) originates from a study of blood T cell repertoires in COVID-19. On the study more broadly: From T cells, B-cell-depleted T cells, or PBMCs came the material, which was cDNA or gDNA.

The CDR3 spans 16 residues. The germline V gene has CDR1 SQVTM and CDR2 ANQGSEA. The ends were cut back, 6 bases at V and 3 bases at J, with 22 bases in the middle. TCRdb's table, derived via immunoSEQ multiplex PCR, lists solely in-frame clones and lacks some. The data show about 110,000 clones, roughly 80% seen once. This chain links TRBV29-1 with TRBJ2-3; D is possibly TRBD1 (6 bases). Sequenced sample: peripheral blood. The sequence derives from a woman aged 60-75 years with acute or convalescent COVID-19. This chain's CDR3 is CSVPAGASFSTDTQYF. The CDR3 coding sequence is TGCAGCGTCCCCGCAGGGGCGTCGTTTAGTACAGATACGCAGTATTTT.